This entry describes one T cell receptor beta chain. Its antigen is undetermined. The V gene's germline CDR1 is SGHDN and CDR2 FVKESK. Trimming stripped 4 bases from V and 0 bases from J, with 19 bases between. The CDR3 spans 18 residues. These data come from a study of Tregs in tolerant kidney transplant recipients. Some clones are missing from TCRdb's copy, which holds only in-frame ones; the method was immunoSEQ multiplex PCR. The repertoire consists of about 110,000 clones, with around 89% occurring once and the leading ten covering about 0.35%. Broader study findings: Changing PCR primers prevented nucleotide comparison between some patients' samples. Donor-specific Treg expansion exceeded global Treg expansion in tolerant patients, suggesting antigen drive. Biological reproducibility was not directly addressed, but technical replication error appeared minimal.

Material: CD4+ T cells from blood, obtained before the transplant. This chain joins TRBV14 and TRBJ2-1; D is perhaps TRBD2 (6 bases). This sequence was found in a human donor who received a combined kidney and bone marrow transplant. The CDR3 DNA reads TGTGCCAGCAGCCGCCGGCTCCTAGCGTGGGACTCCTACAATGAGCAGTTCTTC. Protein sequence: CASSRRLLAWDSYNEQFF.